This TCR beta chain was sequenced in a study of blood T cell repertoires in COVID-19. The overall study: There were acute and convalescent COVID-19 samples, and they came from the United States, Italy and Spain. PBMCs, B-cell-depleted T cells, or T cells provided the cDNA or gDNA that made up the material.

In the original workflow: Amplification from reference gene primers served as the basis for estimated nucleated cell counts. Using immunoSEQ multiplex PCR, the repertoire was profiled, and TCRdb retains in-frame clones only, with some absent. Clone size and V and J calls were adopted from that table, with D and trimming inferred from the DNA. This table has about 200,000 clones, approximately 80% appearing once. Germline V gives CDR1 LGHNA, CDR2 YSLEER. The CDR3 is 15 amino acids. Trimming took 3 bases from V and 0 from J, leaving 11 bases between them. The genes are TRBV4-3 and TRBJ1-1; a possible D gene is TRBD1 (5 bases). The specimen sequenced was peripheral blood. The clonotype comes from a woman of 80 years or more with acute or convalescent COVID-19. The CDR3 sequence is CASSQSPGMNTEAFF. In nucleotides, the CDR3 is TGCGCCAGCAGCCAGTCACCAGGGATGAACACTGAAGCTTTCTTT.